This T cell receptor (beta chain) was identified in a study of blood T cell repertoires in COVID-19. Study overall: Spain, Italy and the United States supplied samples that represented acute and convalescent COVID-19. PBMCs, B-cell-depleted T cells, or T cells were the source of the cDNA or gDNA that made up the material.

As processed by the authors: Estimates of nucleated cell counts were drawn from the amplification of reference gene primers. Repertoires were generated with immunoSEQ multiplex PCR, while TCRdb's copy carries only in-frame clones and drops some. The V and J calls and the clone size are those of that table, but D and trimming were determined from the DNA. The sample includes 80,000 or so clones, around 82% of them seen just once. CDR1 KGHSH and CDR2 LQKENI come from the germline V gene. The V end was cut by 0 bases, the J end by 2 bases, with 10 bases between. This CDR3 has 15 amino acids. Sequenced: peripheral blood. The clonotype comes from a human donor in a cohort sampled during active COVID-19. This sequence joins TRBV18 and TRBJ2-5, with a weak D call TRBD1 (5 bases). Here the CDR3 DNA reads TGTGCCAGCTCACCACCTGGACACGTACAAGAGACCCAGTACTTC. Encoded protein: CASSPPGHVQETQYF.